Reported below is one T cell receptor (beta chain). This CDR3 is 16 amino acids long. V gave up 0 bases and J gave up 2 bases, with 15 bases separating them. Per germline, CDR1 SGHRS and CDR2 YFSETQ. These data originate in a study of shared clonotypes between healthy human individuals. All donors were Caucasian adults living in Nashville, Tennessee. Approximately 100 million PBMCs served as the genomic DNA source for unsorted samples. The authors ran the assay at deep level. This table comes from immunoSEQ multiplex PCR, and its TCRdb copy is limited to in-frame clones, with some not included. The table records approximately 500,000 clones, 79% of them present only once.

The chain combines TRBV5-1 with TRBJ2-7, with D possibly being TRBD1 or TRBD2 (5 bases each). This clonotype originated in a middle-aged woman in good health. Some clones in this sample may be carry-over from other donors' samples. The specimen sequenced was PBMCs. The CDR3 DNA follows: TGCGCCAGCAGCTTGGTCCCGACTGGGACGGCCTACGAGCAGTACTTC. Its protein is CASSLVPTGTAYEQYF.